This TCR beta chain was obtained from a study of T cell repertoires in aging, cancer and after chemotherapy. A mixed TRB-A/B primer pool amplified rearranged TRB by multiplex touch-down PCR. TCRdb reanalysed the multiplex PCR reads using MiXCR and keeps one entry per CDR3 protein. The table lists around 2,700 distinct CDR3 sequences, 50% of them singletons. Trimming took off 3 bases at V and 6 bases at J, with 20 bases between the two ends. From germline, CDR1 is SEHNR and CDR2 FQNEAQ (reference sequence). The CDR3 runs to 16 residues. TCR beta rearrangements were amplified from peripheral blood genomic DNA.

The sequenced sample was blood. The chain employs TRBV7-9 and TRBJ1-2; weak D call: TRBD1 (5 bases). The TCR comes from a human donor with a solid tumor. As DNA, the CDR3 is TGTGCCAGCAGCTTCAGCGACTTCGGGGGGGTGGATGGCTACACCTTC. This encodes CASSFSDFGGVDGYTF.